The 24 T cell receptor beta chains reported below all come from one sample, sequenced in a study of read filtering for tumor transcriptome and immune sequencing. From about 400 ng of RNA, a library with molecular barcoded alpha/delta and beta/gamma adaptors was made. TCRdb ran MiXCR on the reads and lists one entry per CDR3 protein. Among about 61,000 distinct CDR3 sequences listed, about a fifth were seen once. Specimen: a population of CD138-negative cells sorted from bone marrow. These receptors all come from a donor at least 40 years old with multiple myeloma.

This clonotype was detected ten times or more. This chain uses TRBV5-1 with TRBJ2-1; D not resolved. V lost 3 bases, J lost 5 bases, and 12 bases lay in between. This CDR3 comprises 14 residues. CDR1 is SGHRS and CDR2 is YFSETQ in the germline V gene. This chain's CDR3 is CASSSTSPNNEQFF. In DNA, the CDR3 is TGCGCCAGCAGCTCCACTTCACCGAACAATGAGCAGTTCTTC.

V is TRBV28 and J is TRBJ1-4, with TRBD1 matching 7 bases. This CDR3 comprises 11 residues. The germline gives CDR1 MDHEN, CDR2 SYDVKM. After removal of 5 bases from V and 13 bases from J, the junction contained 4 bases not matched to a gene. Here the CDR3 reads CASSPQGGLFF. DNA of the CDR3: TGTGCCAGCAGTCCCCAGGGGGGACTGTTTTTT.

This clonotype was counted at least ten times. The genes are TRBV10-2 and TRBJ2-6, with 7 bases that match TRBD2. Trimming cost V 8 bases and J 4 bases; bases outside gene matches: 11. There are 16 residues in the CDR3. Germline CDR1 and CDR2: WSHSY and SAAADI. CDR3 amino acids: CASRGLVLFGANVLTF. The DNA of the CDR3 is TGCGCCAGCCGAGGACTAGTCCTTTTCGGGGCCAACGTCCTGACTTTC.

The genes are TRBV2 and TRBJ1-1; D might be TRBD1 (5 bases). The CDR3 extends over 13 amino acids. V was cut by 6 bases and J by 4 bases, with 12 bases left in between. Germline values: CDR1 SNHLY, CDR2 FYNNEI. This CDR3 is CASRDGGATEAFF. CDR3 DNA sequence: TGTGCCAGCAGAGATGGAGGGGCCACTGAAGCTTTCTTT.

Many counts were recorded for this clonotype. The chain carries TRBV7-3 and TRBJ2-6; perhaps D is TRBD1 or TRBD2 (5 bases each). V was trimmed by 4 bases and J by 0 bases, leaving 13 bases between them. This CDR3 contains 17 residues. Germline lookup yields CDR1 SGHTA and CDR2 FQGTGA. Written as DNA, the CDR3 is TGTGCCAGCAGCTCATGGGACGGCCGCTCTGGGGCCAACGTCCTGACTTTC. Translated, it gives CASSSWDGRSGANVLTF.

This clonotype was seen at least ten times. The chain recombines TRBV20-1 with TRBJ2-3; TRBD2 might be the D (6 bases). V lost 6 bases, J lost 3 bases, and 16 bases lay in between. This CDR3 has 14 amino acids. The germline V gene has CDR1 DFQATT and CDR2 SNEGSKA (reference sequence). CDR3 region: CSAKLSGGTDTQYF. In nucleotides, the CDR3 is TGCAGTGCAAAGCTTTCCGGAGGGACAGATACGCAGTATTTT.

The genes are TRBV5-4 and TRBJ1-5; D is uncertain. The germline gives CDR1 SGHNT, CDR2 YYREEE (reference sequence). This CDR3 is 12 amino acids long. Trimming took off 2 bases at V and 5 bases at J, with 5 bases between the two ends. The CDR3 spells CASSLGHQPQHF. The CDR3, as DNA: TGTGCCAGCAGCTTAGGGCATCAGCCCCAGCATTTT. The full variable domain, with the rest looked up from reference TRBV5-4 and TRBJ1-5, is ETGVTQSPTHLIKTRGQQVTLRCSSQSGHNTVSWYQQALGQGPQFIFQYYREEENGRGNFPPRFSGLQFPNYSSELNVNALELDDSALYLCASSLGHQPQHFGDGTRLSIL.

Worth noting for this clonotype: A much larger clone lies one base from this, so it may be a read error. The chain employs TRBV7-9 and TRBJ2-1, with 7 bases identical to TRBD1. The junction had 5 bases not matched to a gene; V was cut back by 3 bases and J by 12 bases. From germline, CDR1 is SEHNR and CDR2 FQNEAQ (reference sequence). The CDR3 sequence is 12 residues long. CDR3 residues: CASSFTGAGQFF. DNA for the CDR3: TGTGCCAGCAGCTTTACAGGGGCAGGGCAGTTCTTC.

Worth noting for this clonotype: A much larger clone is a single base away; this may be a read error. The genes are TRBV7-7 and TRBJ2-3; the D gene could be TRBD1 or TRBD2 (5 bases each). The CDR3 spans 14 residues. Per germline, CDR1 SSHAT and CDR2 FNYEAQ (reference sequence). CDR3: CASSKTRGSDTQYF. The CDR3 DNA follows: TGTGCTAGCAGCAAAACGAGGGGCTCAGATACGCAGTATTTT.

This clonotype came up a few times. This rearrangement joins TRBV5-4 to TRBJ2-7; D is unresolved. Germline loops: CDR1 SGHNT, CDR2 YYREEE (reference sequence). The CDR3 covers 11 residues. V lost 1 base, J lost 5 bases, and 4 bases lay in between. This CDR3 reads CASSLRDEQYF. CDR3 nucleotides: TGTGCCAGCAGCTTGCGGGACGAGCAGTACTTC.

This clonotype was found many times. The chain combines TRBV28 with TRBJ2-5, with 9 bases aligning to TRBD1. Germline values: CDR1 MDHEN, CDR2 SYDVKM. V was pared by 2 bases and J by 6 bases, with 10 bases of the junction left unmatched. The CDR3 consists of 16 residues. DNA of the CDR3: TGTGCCAGCAGTTTACCCGTTACAGGGGGCGTAAAGACCCAGTACTTC. It is translated as CASSLPVTGGVKTQYF.

This clonotype appeared many times. The rearrangement joins TRBV20-1 to TRBJ1-4, with unresolved D. Trimming cost V 7 bases and J 0 bases, with 9 bases left between them. The CDR3 has 13 residues. Germline values: CDR1 DFQATT, CDR2 SNEGSKA (reference sequence). CDR3 protein: CSVPHATNEKLFF. DNA for the CDR3: TGCAGTGTCCCGCATGCAACTAATGAAAAACTGTTTTTT.

This clonotype has just a few counts. A much more abundant neighbour one base away suggests this may be a read error. Because the CDR3 is missing its conserved closing phenylalanine or tryptophan, this is likely a read error. V and J are TRBV5-1 and TRBJ1-1; D might be TRBD1 (6 bases). The CDR3 length is 13 residues. Germline assignment: CDR1 SGHRS and CDR2 YFSETQ. Trimming removed 4 bases from V and 5 bases from J, with 12 bases in between. The CDR3 DNA reads TGCGCCAGCAGCCAACAGGGAGGGACTGAAGCTTTCTTA. Its protein product is CASSQQGGTEAFL.

This clonotype showed up many times. V usage is TRBV5-5 and J usage is TRBJ2-3; D ambiguous. V was cut by 1 base and J by 4 bases, with 1 base left in between. This CDR3 is 11 amino acids long. CDR1 is SGHKS and CDR2 is YYEKEE in the germline V gene (reference sequence). In DNA form, the CDR3 reads TGTGCCAGCAGCTTGCCAGATACGCAGTATTTT. Residues: CASSLPDTQYF.

There are many counts of this clonotype. Sequence at one end of the junction differs from germline and may be a read error. The V gene is TRBV12-3 or TRBV12-4, the J gene TRBJ1-1; 7 nucleotides match TRBD1. This CDR3 is built from 12 residues. CDR3: CASSAGTAHLIF. The CDR3 coding sequence is TGTGCCAGCAGTGCCGGGACAGCCCACTTAATTTTT.

This clonotype was counted many times. The chain carries TRBV6-6 and TRBJ2-3; D is tentatively TRBD1 or TRBD2 (6 bases each). The germline V gene encodes CDR1 MNHNY and CDR2 SVGAGI (reference sequence). There are 17 residues in the CDR3. The ends were cut back, 0 bases at V and 0 bases at J, with 13 bases in the middle. CDR3 protein: CASSYSGGSRSTDTQYF. CDR3 nucleotides: TGTGCCAGCAGTTACTCGGGGGGCTCGAGGAGCACAGATACGCAGTATTTT.

This clonotype was detected many times. This chain uses TRBV20-1 with TRBJ2-3; 9 bases align to TRBD2. From germline, CDR1 is DFQATT and CDR2 SNEGSKA (reference sequence). V was clipped by 3 bases and J by 5 bases; unmatched bases: 3. The CDR3 consists of 13 residues. The CDR3 reads CSARAGGVDTQYF. Written as DNA, the CDR3 is TGCAGTGCTAGGGCGGGAGGGGTAGATACGCAGTATTTT.

The chain has TRBV9 and TRBJ2-7, with D possibly TRBD2 on 6 matching bases. Germline V gene sequence: CDR1 SGDLS, CDR2 YYNGEE. This CDR3 is built from 15 residues. Trimming shortened V by 0 bases and J by 6 bases, and 16 bases separated the two germline ends. The CDR3 protein is CASSVASGPGAEQYF. The CDR3 DNA sequence: TGTGCCAGCAGCGTAGCCTCAGGGCCGGGAGCCGAGCAGTACTTC.

This clonotype was picked up a small number of times. This chain links TRBV7-2 with TRBJ2-3; D is undetermined. Trimming pared 5 bases from V and 6 bases from J, leaving 15 bases between. Germline loops: CDR1 SGHTA, CDR2 FQGNSA. This CDR3 is built from 14 residues. CDR3 DNA: TGTGCCAGCAGCCCCAGGACCTGGCTGGATACGCAGTATTTT. It encodes CASSPRTWLDTQYF.

This clonotype has a count of ten or more. The chain's CDR3 is CASSQDPHRVGEAFF. The DNA of the CDR3 is TGCGCCAGCAGCCAAGACCCCCACAGGGTCGGTGAAGCTTTCTTT. The genes are TRBV4-1 and TRBJ1-1; perhaps TRBD1 as D (6 bases). Germline-derived CDR1 and CDR2 are MGHRA and YSYEKL. V was pared by 0 bases and J by 7 bases, with 15 bases between. The length of the CDR3 is 15 residues.

With regard to this clonotype: The junction shows a germline mismatch at one end, possibly a read error. The J gene is TRBJ1-1, the V gene TRBV20-1; D ambiguous. Germline V gene lookup returns CDR1 DFQATT and CDR2 SNEGSKA (reference sequence). The CDR3 runs to 14 residues. The CDR3 DNA follows: TGCAGTGCTAGTCCCAGAGTCATGAACACTGGAGCTTTCTTT. Translated, it gives CSASPRVMNTGAFF.

The chain has TRBV20-1 and TRBJ1-2; D unclear. CDR1 and CDR2 from the germline V gene are DFQATT and SNEGSKA (reference sequence). Trimming pared 3 bases from V and 5 bases from J, leaving 22 bases between. The CDR3 length is 16 residues. The CDR3 loop is CSARAPGDGLGYGYTF. As DNA, the CDR3 is TGCAGTGCTAGGGCCCCCGGGGATGGGCTCGGTTATGGCTACACCTTC.

This clonotype has only a few counts. A read error is possible here, since a much larger clone lies one base away. J is TRBJ2-3 and V is TRBV29-1; 11 bases map to TRBD1. Germline V gene lookup returns CDR1 SQVTM and CDR2 ANQGSEA. V dropped 4 bases and J dropped 6; count of bases not matched to a gene: 6. The CDR3 sequence is 14 residues long. CDR3 nucleotides: TGCAGCGTTGGAAGGGACAGGGGGTTTGATACGCAGTATTTT. Translated: CSVGRDRGFDTQYF.

At least ten counts were recorded for this clonotype. The chain joins TRBV29-1 to TRBJ2-3; perhaps TRBD1 as D (6 bases). Germline V CDR1 and CDR2: SQVTM, ANQGSEA. Trimming cost V 1 base and J 1 base, with 9 bases left between them. The CDR3 totals 14 residues. The CDR3 region has the DNA TGCAGCGTTGAAGTCTCAGGGGGCACAGATACGCAGTATTTT. This sequence encodes CSVEVSGGTDTQYF.